The present entry profiles one TCR beta chain with its context. The antigen is undetermined. Each of the CD4+ naive, central memory, regulatory and stem cell-like memory populations was sorted via CD45RO/CCR7/CD25/CD127/CD95/CD27. The sample comes from a study of beta chain features in type 1 diabetes. Expressed TCRB transcripts were sequenced because the entire RNA isolate underwent reverse transcription. Repertoires were generated with immunoSEQ multiplex PCR, while TCRdb's copy carries only in-frame clones and drops some. Counted here are roughly 290,000 clones, 7% to 9% occurring once; the ten biggest clones make up over 0.8%. Study results and limitations: Researchers could not determine here whether HLA type influences TCRB rearrangement.

The sequenced material came from central memory CD4+ T cells from blood. The clonotype was recovered from a woman in her late teens or twenties in good health.

The CDR3 bases are TGTGCCTGGAGTGGATGGGAGATTGAAAAACTGTTTTTT. This codes for CAWSGWEIEKLFF. This chain uses TRBV30 with TRBJ1-4, with D unclear. From germline, CDR1 is GTSNPN and CDR2 SVGIG (reference sequence). The CDR3 extends over 13 amino acids. The germline V and J ends were trimmed by 1 base and 7 bases, with 10 bases remaining between them.